The 23 T cell receptor beta chains below come from one sample, sequenced in a study of CD8 T cells in ankylosing spondylitis. TCRdb used MiXCR to reprocess the 5' RACE reads, holding one entry per CDR3 protein. The sample records roughly 30,000 distinct CDR3 sequences, roughly 29% being singletons. Sequencing was performed on synovial fluid, either unsorted or a sorted T cell fraction (not recorded which). These receptors were taken from a male donor with ankylosing spondylitis.

This clonotype was picked up many times. V is TRBV27 and J is TRBJ1-5, with D possibly matching TRBD1 (6 bases). Looked up from germline, CDR1 is MNHEY and CDR2 is SMNVEV (reference sequence). This CDR3 contains 14 residues. The ends were cut back, 6 bases at V and 5 bases at J, with 14 bases in the middle. In nucleotides, the CDR3 is TGTGCCAGCAGCGACGGGGGGCTGTATCAGCCCCAGCATTTT. This encodes CASSDGGLYQPQHF.

The chain carries TRBV2 and TRBJ2-1; maybe TRBD2 (6 bases). Trimming took 10 bases from V and 4 from J, leaving 23 bases between them. CDR1 and CDR2 (germline): SNHLY, FYNNEI. CDR3 length: 16 residues. CDR3 DNA sequence: TGTGCCACCTTCATGGGGGACTGGGGATTGTACAATGAGCAGTTCTTC. This sequence encodes CATFMGDWGLYNEQFF.

The rearrangement uses TRBV27 and TRBJ2-3, with 10 bases that match TRBD2. There are 16 residues in the CDR3. After removal of 5 bases from V and 0 bases from J, the junction contained 5 bases not matched to a gene. CDR1 MNHEY and CDR2 SMNVEV come from the germline V gene (reference sequence). The CDR3 bases are TGTGCCAGCAGTCCAAAGACTAGCGGGAGCACAGATACGCAGTATTTT. Its translation is CASSPKTSGSTDTQYF.

This sequence joins TRBV2 and TRBJ1-1; 7 bases agree with TRBD1. The CDR3 is made up of 15 amino acids. The V gene end was trimmed by 4 bases and the J gene end by 10 bases; junction bases not matched to a gene: 15. In germline, CDR1 is SNHLY, CDR2 FYNNEI. CDR3 in amino acids: CASSVMTGSALGAFF. DNA of the CDR3: TGTGCCAGCAGTGTTATGACAGGGTCCGCTTTAGGAGCTTTCTTT.

This chain connects TRBV11-2 to TRBJ1-1; D not resolved. CDR3 length: 15 residues. Trimming left V 5 bases short and J 0 bases short, with 13 bases between. The germline V gene has CDR1 SGHAT and CDR2 FQNNGV. The CDR3 DNA reads TGTGCCAGCAGCAAATCCGACGGATTGAACACTGAAGCTTTCTTT. Its protein is CASSKSDGLNTEAFF. The full variable domain, with the rest looked up from reference TRBV11-2 and TRBJ1-1, is EAGVAQSPRYKIIEKRQSVAFWCNPISGHATLYWYQQILGQGPKLLIQFQNNGVVDDSQLPKDRFSAERLKGVDSTLKIQPAKLEDSAVYLCASSKSDGLNTEAFFGQGTRLTVV.

In this sample, this clonotype turned up many times. V is TRBV13 and J is TRBJ2-1, with TRBD2 as a possible D gene (6 bases). With 5 bases removed from V and 6 bases from J, the gap between germline ends came to 14 bases. There are 14 residues in the CDR3. Germline V gene sequence: CDR1 PRHDT, CDR2 FYEKMQ (reference sequence). As DNA, the CDR3 is TGTGCCAGCAGCCAGGAGGGTACGGTCAATGAGCAGTTCTTC. This encodes CASSQEGTVNEQFF.

This clonotype has ten or more counts. The genes are TRBV3-1 and TRBJ1-1, with 7 bases aligning to TRBD1. In germline, CDR1 is LGHDT, CDR2 YNNKEL (reference sequence). The CDR3 is made up of 16 amino acids. V lost 0 bases and J lost 3; bases outside the gene matches: 7. The CDR3 region has the DNA TGTGCCAGCAGCCAAGACAACAGGGGATGGGACACTGAAGCTTTCTTT. This codes for CASSQDNRGWDTEAFF.

This clonotype was detected many times. J is TRBJ2-1 and V is TRBV29-1; 7 nucleotides agree with TRBD2. CDR1 is SQVTM, CDR2 ANQGSEA, per germline. CDR3 length equals 15 residues. Trimming took 3 bases from V and 0 from J; bases not matched to a gene: 5. Here the CDR3 DNA reads TGCAGCGTTGATCGTCTAGCGGCCTCCTACAATGAGCAGTTCTTC. Amino acid sequence: CSVDRLAASYNEQFF.

The chain carries TRBV27 and TRBJ1-1, with D uncertain. The CDR3 length is 14 residues. Germline CDR1 is MNHEY and CDR2 is SMNVEV (reference sequence). Trimming stripped 5 bases from V and 7 bases from J, with 17 bases between. CDR3 DNA: TGTGCCAGCAGTCTAGGACGCGCCCAACATGAAGCTTTCTTT. This sequence encodes CASSLGRAQHEAFF.

The chain uses TRBV7-8 and TRBJ2-3; the match to TRBD2 covers 12 bases. The germline V gene encodes CDR1 SGHVS and CDR2 FQNEAQ. This CDR3 comprises 16 residues. V dropped 3 bases and J dropped 2; count of bases not matched to a gene: 3. The DNA for the CDR3 is TGTGCCAGCAGCTTTACTAGCGGGGGGTTCACAGATACGCAGTATTTT. It yields the protein CASSFTSGGFTDTQYF.

The V and J genes are TRBV25-1 and TRBJ2-3; 9 nucleotides line up with TRBD2. Germline V gene sequence: CDR1 MGHDK, CDR2 SYGVNS. Trimming cost V 8 bases and J 4 bases; bases outside gene matches: 7. The CDR3 extends over 14 amino acids. CDR3 sequence (DNA): TGTGCCAGCGGTAGCGGGAGTGAGGCAGATACGCAGTATTTT. It translates to CASGSGSEADTQYF. Based on the CDR3 plus reference TRBV25-1 and TRBJ2-3, the full variable domain is EADIYQTPRYLVIGTGKKITLECSQTMGHDKMYWYQQDPGMELHLIHYSYGVNSTEKGDLSSESTVSRIRTEHFPLTLESARPSHTSQYLCASGSGSEADTQYFGPGTRLTVL.

This clonotype was recorded at least ten times. This chain connects TRBV4-1 to TRBJ2-7; D remains unclear. This CDR3 region has 13 residues. Germline values: CDR1 MGHRA, CDR2 YSYEKL. Trimming took off 0 bases at V and 3 bases at J, with 6 bases between the two ends. CDR3 in DNA: TGCGCCAGCAGCCAAGATTTAATCTACGAGCAGTACGTC. This encodes CASSQDLIYEQYV.

About this clonotype: A much bigger clone sits one base away, suggesting this may be a read error. V gene TRBV5-1 combines with J gene TRBJ1-2; maybe TRBD1 (5 bases). The germline CDR1 and CDR2 sequences are SGHRS and YFSETQ. The CDR3 is 11 residues long. The CDR3, as DNA: TGCGCCAGCAGCGCGGGACCTGGCCACACCTTC. It translates to CASSAGPGHTF.

The chain links TRBV20-1 to TRBJ2-7, with TRBD2 matching 12 bases. This CDR3 has 14 amino acids. Germline loops: CDR1 DFQATT, CDR2 SNEGSKA (reference sequence). V lost 1 base, J lost 4 bases, and 2 bases stayed unmatched. The CDR3 protein is CSARGLAGEYEQYF. In DNA form, the CDR3 reads TGCAGTGCTAGAGGACTAGCGGGAGAGTACGAGCAGTACTTC.

V and J are TRBV18 and TRBJ1-2; the D gene is possibly TRBD1 (5 bases). Germline assignment: CDR1 KGHSH and CDR2 LQKENI. Trimming pared 6 bases from V and 2 bases from J, leaving 7 bases between. The CDR3 runs 12 residues. The CDR3 spells CASSWGNYGYTF. CDR3 DNA: TGTGCCAGCTCCTGGGGGAACTATGGCTACACCTTC. Full variable domain (missing parts from reference TRBV18 and TRBJ1-2): NAGVMQNPRHLVRRRGQEARLRCSPMKGHSHVYWYRQLPEEGLKFMVYLQKENIIDESGMPKERFSAEFPKEGPSILRIQQVVRGDSAAYFCASSWGNYGYTFGSGTRLTVV.

The CDR3 here is CASSPHFTDTQYF. In nucleotides, the CDR3 is TGCGCCAGCAGCCCCCACTTCACAGATACGCAGTATTTT. The chain recombines TRBV5-1 with TRBJ2-3; D gene unclear. The V and J ends lost 4 bases and 2 bases respectively, with 8 bases between them. Germline CDR1 is SGHRS and CDR2 is YFSETQ. This CDR3 has 13 residues.

This clonotype appeared a few times. The chain couples TRBV7-2 to TRBJ1-3, with D perhaps TRBD1 (5 bases). V was pared by 5 bases and J by 3 bases, with 11 bases between. This CDR3 contains 14 residues. Germline V CDR1 and CDR2: SGHTA, FQGNSA. The CDR3 loop reads CASSPGTFGNTIYF. The CDR3 DNA is TGTGCCAGCAGCCCCGGGACGTTTGGAAACACCATATATTTT.

The rearrangement uses TRBV12-3 or TRBV12-4 and TRBJ1-1, with D perhaps matching TRBD1 (5 bases). The CDR3 extends over 13 amino acids. Trimming cost V 5 bases and J 3 bases, with 10 bases left between them. The CDR3 reads CASSPPTDTEAFF. Here the CDR3 DNA reads TGTGCCAGCAGTCCCCCGACAGACACTGAAGCTTTCTTT.

This clonotype was counted a few times. The genes are TRBV7-9 and TRBJ2-5, with 8 bases lining up with TRBD2. The CDR3 totals 14 residues. Germline V CDR1 and CDR2: SEHNR, FQNEAQ (reference sequence). With V trimmed by 5 bases and J by 5 bases, 7 bases remained unmatched. CDR3: CASSPGAGVETQYF. The CDR3 DNA follows: TGTGCCAGCAGCCCTGGAGCGGGAGTGGAGACCCAGTACTTC.

V is TRBV29-1 and J is TRBJ2-1; the D gene is possibly TRBD1 (6 bases). Germline values: CDR1 SQVTM, CDR2 ANQGSEA. The CDR3 contains 12 residues. The germline V and J ends were trimmed by 3 bases and 13 bases, with 16 bases remaining between them. The CDR3 loop is CSVEDDRSGQFF. Written as DNA, the CDR3 is TGCAGCGTTGAGGATGACAGGTCCGGTCAGTTCTTC.

This clonotype was observed at least ten times. CDR3 region: CSARQGFSGANVLTF. The CDR3 DNA sequence: TGCAGTGCTAGACAGGGGTTCTCTGGGGCCAACGTCCTGACTTTC. The chain employs TRBV20-1 and TRBJ2-6; D is possibly TRBD1 (6 bases). Germline V gives CDR1 DFQATT, CDR2 SNEGSKA (reference sequence). V lost 2 bases and J 0 bases, leaving 8 bases between the germline ends. CDR3 size: 15 residues.

The V and J genes are TRBV6-1 and TRBJ1-2; D is unresolved. The germline V and J ends were trimmed by 3 bases and 1 base, with 9 bases remaining between them. This CDR3 is 14 amino acids long. Germline lookup yields CDR1 MNHNS and CDR2 SASEGT. This CDR3 reads CASSEADYNYGYTF. In nucleotides, the CDR3 is TGTGCCAGCAGTGAGGCAGATTATAACTATGGCTACACCTTC.

V usage is TRBV7-9 and J usage is TRBJ2-2, with 8 bases aligning to TRBD2. This CDR3 spans 16 amino acids. V dropped 4 bases and J dropped 6; count of bases not matched to a gene: 10. Germline assignment: CDR1 SEHNR and CDR2 FQNEAQ (reference sequence). CDR3 amino acids: CASSSPSGRSSGELFF. CDR3 in DNA: TGTGCCAGCAGCTCTCCGAGCGGGAGATCCTCCGGGGAGCTGTTTTTT.